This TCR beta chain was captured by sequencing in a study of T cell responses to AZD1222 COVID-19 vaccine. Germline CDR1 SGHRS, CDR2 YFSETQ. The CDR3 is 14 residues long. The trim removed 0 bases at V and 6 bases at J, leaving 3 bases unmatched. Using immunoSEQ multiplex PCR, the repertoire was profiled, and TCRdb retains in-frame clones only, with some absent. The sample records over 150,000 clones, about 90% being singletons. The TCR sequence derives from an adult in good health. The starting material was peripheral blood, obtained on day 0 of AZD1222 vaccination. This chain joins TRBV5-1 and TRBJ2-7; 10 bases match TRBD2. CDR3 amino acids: CASSLDLAGVEQYF. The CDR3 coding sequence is TGCGCCAGCAGCTTGGATCTAGCGGGAGTCGAGCAGTACTTC.